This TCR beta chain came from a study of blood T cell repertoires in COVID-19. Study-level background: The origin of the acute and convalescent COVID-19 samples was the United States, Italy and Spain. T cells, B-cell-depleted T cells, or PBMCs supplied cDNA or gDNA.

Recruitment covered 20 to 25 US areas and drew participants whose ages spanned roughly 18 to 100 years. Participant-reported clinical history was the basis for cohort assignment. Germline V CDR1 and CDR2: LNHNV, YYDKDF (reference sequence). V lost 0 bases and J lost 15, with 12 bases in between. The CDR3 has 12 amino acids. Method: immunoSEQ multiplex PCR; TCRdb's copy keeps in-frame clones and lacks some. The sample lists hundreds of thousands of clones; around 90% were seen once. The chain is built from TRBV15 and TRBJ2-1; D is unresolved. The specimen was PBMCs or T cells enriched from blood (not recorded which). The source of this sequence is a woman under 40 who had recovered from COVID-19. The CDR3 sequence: CATSREGESRFF. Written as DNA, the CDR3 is TGTGCCACCAGCAGAGAAGGAGAATCTCGGTTCTTC.